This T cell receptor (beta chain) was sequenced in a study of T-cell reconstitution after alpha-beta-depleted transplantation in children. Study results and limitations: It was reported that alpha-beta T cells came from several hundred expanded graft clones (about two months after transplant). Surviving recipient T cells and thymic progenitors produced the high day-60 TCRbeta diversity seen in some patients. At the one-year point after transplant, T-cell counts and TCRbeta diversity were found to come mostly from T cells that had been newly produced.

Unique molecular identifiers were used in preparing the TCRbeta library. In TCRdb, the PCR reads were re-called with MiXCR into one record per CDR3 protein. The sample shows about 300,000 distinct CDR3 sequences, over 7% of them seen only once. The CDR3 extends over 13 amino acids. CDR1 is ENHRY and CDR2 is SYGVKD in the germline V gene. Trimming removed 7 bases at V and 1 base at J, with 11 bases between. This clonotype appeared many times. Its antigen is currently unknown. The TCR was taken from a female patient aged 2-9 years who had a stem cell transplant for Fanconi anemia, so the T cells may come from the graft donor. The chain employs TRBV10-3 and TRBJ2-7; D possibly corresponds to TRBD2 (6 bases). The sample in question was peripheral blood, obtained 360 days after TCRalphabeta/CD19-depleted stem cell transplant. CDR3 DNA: TGTGCCATCAAACGGGACTCGTCCTACGAGCAGTACTTC. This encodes CAIKRDSSYEQYF.